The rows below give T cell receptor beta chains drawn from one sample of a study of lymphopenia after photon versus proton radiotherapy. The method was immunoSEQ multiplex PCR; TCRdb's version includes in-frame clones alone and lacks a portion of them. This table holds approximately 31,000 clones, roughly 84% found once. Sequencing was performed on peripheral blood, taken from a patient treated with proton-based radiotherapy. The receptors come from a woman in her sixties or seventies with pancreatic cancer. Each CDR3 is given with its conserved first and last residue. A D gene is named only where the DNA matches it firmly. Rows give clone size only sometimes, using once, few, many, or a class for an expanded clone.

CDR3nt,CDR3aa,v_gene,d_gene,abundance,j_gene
TGTGCCAGCAGTGAAAGGGGGGCTTTCCAGCCCCAGCATTTT,CASSERGAFQPQHF,TRBV2,.,.,TRBJ1-5
TGTGCCAGCAGCGGCACTAGCGGGAGTAGCACAGATACGCAGTATTTT,CASSGTSGSSTDTQYF,TRBV7-9,TRBD2,.,TRBJ2-3
TGTGCCACCAGCAGAGTAAGGAATGAGCAGTTCTTC,CATSRVRNEQFF,TRBV15,.,.,TRBJ2-1
TGTGCCAGCAGCTTAGCCCCCCCCGGACAGGGCGGGTCCCTCCACTTT,CASSLAPPGQGGSLHF,TRBV7-2,TRBD1,medium-sized,TRBJ1-6
TGTGCCAGCAGCTTGCAAGAGACCCAGTACTTC,CASSLQETQYF,TRBV5-6,.,few,TRBJ2-5
TGTGCCAGCAGCCTGCACAGGGTTCAGGAGCAGTACTTC,CASSLHRVQEQYF,TRBV14,.,.,TRBJ2-7
TGTGCCACCAGCAGAGATCGGAGAGATAACGAGCAGTACTTC,CATSRDRRDNEQYF,TRBV15,.,.,TRBJ2-7
TGTGCCAGCAGCTTAGCGGCTAGCGGCAAGCAGTACTTC,CASSLAASGKQYF,TRBV7-2,TRBD2,.,TRBJ2-7
TGTGCCAGCGAAAGGAGAGATACCTACGAGCAGTACTTC,CASERRDTYEQYF,TRBV7-9,.,.,TRBJ2-7
TGTGCCAGCAGGGCTAGCGGGAGATCTAACGGGGAGCTGTTTTTT,CASRASGRSNGELFF,TRBV7-2,TRBD2,.,TRBJ2-2
TGCGCCAGCAGCCAAGAAAGGGACAGGGGGCCTCCCGGCTATGGCTACACCTTC,CASSQERDRGPPGYGYTF,TRBV4-1,TRBD1,.,TRBJ1-2
TGTGCCAGTAATGACAGGGGAACTGGAAACACCATATATTTT,CASNDRGTGNTIYF,TRBV19,TRBD1,.,TRBJ1-3
TGTGCCAGCTCACGCGAAGACAATACGCAGTATTTT,CASSREDNTQYF,TRBV18,.,.,TRBJ2-3
TGTGCCAGCAGTCGACAGGGTTTGAACACTGAAGCTTTCTTT,CASSRQGLNTEAFF,TRBV28,TRBD1,.,TRBJ1-1
TGTGCCAGCAGTTACGGTCGGGTCTCTGGGGCCAACGTCCTGACTTTC,CASSYGRVSGANVLTF,TRBV6-5,.,.,TRBJ2-6
TGTGCCAGCAGTTACTGGCAGGGAAGGTATGAAGCTTTCTTT,CASSYWQGRYEAFF,TRBV6-5,.,.,TRBJ1-1
TGTGCCAGCAGTTACGGTGGCAGGTCCTCGGTCACTGAAGCTTTCTTT,CASSYGGRSSVTEAFF,TRBV6-6,.,.,TRBJ1-1
TGTGCCAGCAGCGGACTAGCGGGGCGGGGTGAGCAGTTCTTC,CASSGLAGRGEQFF,TRBV6-4,TRBD2,.,TRBJ2-1
TGTGCCTGGAGTGTCTTTTCGGGGACCTTCCAAGAGACCCAGTACTTC,CAWSVFSGTFQETQYF,TRBV30,.,.,TRBJ2-5
TGTGCCAGCAGTCCTGAGCCGGGACAGGGACGGGAGCAGTTCTTC,CASSPEPGQGREQFF,TRBV28,TRBD1,.,TRBJ2-1
TGCGCCAGCAGCTTGGGGGAAGCGGTAACCCGGCGGGGGGAGACCCAGTACTTC,CASSLGEAVTRRGETQYF,TRBV5-1,TRBD2,few,TRBJ2-5
TGTGCCAGCAGCTTAGCCACCCCTCTAGACGAGAGCACTGAAGCTTTCTTT,CASSLATPLDESTEAFF,TRBV11-3,.,.,TRBJ1-1
TGTGCCAGCAGCGATCGACAGGGGATGGGCTCACCCCTCCACTTT,CASSDRQGMGSPLHF,TRBV6-1,TRBD1,.,TRBJ1-6
TGTGCCAGTACCAAGAAAATAGGGGAGTTGAATACTGAAGCTTTCTTT,CASTKKIGELNTEAFF,TRBV19,.,.,TRBJ1-1
TGTGCCAGCGGCAGAAATCGGGACAGCTCCTACGAGCAGTACTTC,CASGRNRDSSYEQYF,TRBV28,TRBD1,.,TRBJ2-7
TGTGCCAGCAGCCAAGCTACAGGCATGAACACTGAAGCTTTCTTT,CASSQATGMNTEAFF,TRBV14,.,.,TRBJ1-1
TGCGCCAGCAGATTGTTCACCGGACTAGCGGGAGACGAGCAGTACTTC,CASRLFTGLAGDEQYF,TRBV5-1,TRBD2,.,TRBJ2-7
TGTGCCAGCAGTTACTCGGGGCGGAACTATGGCTACACCTTC,CASSYSGRNYGYTF,TRBV6-5,.,.,TRBJ1-2
TGTGCCAGCAGCTTAGGAGCAGGGGGCGCGGGTCAGCCCCAGCATTTT,CASSLGAGGAGQPQHF,TRBV7-9,TRBD1,.,TRBJ1-5